This T cell receptor beta chain was sequenced for a study of Ad26.COV2.S vaccination and SARS-CoV-2 variants. CDR1 SGDLS and CDR2 YYNGEE come from the germline V gene. V dropped 3 bases and J dropped 1 base, with 10 bases sitting between them. The CDR3 contains 14 residues. Profiled with immunoSEQ multiplex PCR; TCRdb holds only in-frame clones, not every one. The table lists hundreds of thousands of clones, over 75% of them singletons, with 9.5% to 15% in the top ten. Indicated treatment: 19 received Ad26.COV2.S at low or high dose, single or two shots; five or six received placebo; per-sample allocation not given. Day 63 after the first vaccine or placebo injection was the time point for sampling.

Sequenced here: peripheral blood, sampled in a trial of Ad26.COV2.S vaccine versus placebo. The rearrangement uses TRBV9 and TRBJ1-1, with D possibly being TRBD1 (6 bases). The TCR was taken from a person between 18 and 60 years old who received the Ad26.COV2.S COVID-19 vaccine or a placebo. CDR3 DNA: TGTGCCAGCAGCGGACAGGTTACGAACACTGAAGCTTTCTTT. Translating gives CASSGQVTNTEAFF.